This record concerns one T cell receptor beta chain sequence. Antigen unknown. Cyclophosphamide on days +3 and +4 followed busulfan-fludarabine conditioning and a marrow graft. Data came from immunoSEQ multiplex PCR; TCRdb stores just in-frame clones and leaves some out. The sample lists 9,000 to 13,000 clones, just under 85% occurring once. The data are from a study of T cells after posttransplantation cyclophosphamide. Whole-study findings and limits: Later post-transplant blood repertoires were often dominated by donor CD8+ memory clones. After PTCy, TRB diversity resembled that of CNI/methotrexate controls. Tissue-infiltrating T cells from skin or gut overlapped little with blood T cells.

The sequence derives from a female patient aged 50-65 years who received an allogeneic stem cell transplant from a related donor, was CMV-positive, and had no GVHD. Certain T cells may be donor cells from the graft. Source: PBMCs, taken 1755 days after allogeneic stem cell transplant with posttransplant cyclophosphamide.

Here the CDR3 reads CASSQEVIAPGELFF. DNA for the CDR3: TGCGCCAGCAGCCAAGAGGTTATAGCGCCCGGGGAGCTGTTTTTT. V is TRBV4-3 and J is TRBJ2-2, with a weak D call TRBD2 (5 bases). This CDR3 is built from 15 residues. Germline lookup yields CDR1 LGHNA and CDR2 YSLEER. V shed 0 bases and J shed 6 bases, with 11 bases lying between them.